The next 18 T cell receptor beta chains were all read from a single sample in a study of response to subunit inactivated influenza vaccine. A single record per CDR3 protein comes from TCRdb applying MiXCR to the RT-PCR reads. The profile shows about 780,000 distinct CDR3 sequences, approximately 17% of them singletons. Sequences were derived from PBMCs from blood, sampled more than 4 days after vaccination. The receptors originated from a man aged 45-60 years who received an inactivated influenza vaccine.

V gene TRBV6-1 combines with J gene TRBJ2-3; 10 bases map to TRBD1. The CDR3 length is 15 residues. The V gene's germline CDR1 is MNHNS and CDR2 SASEGT. With 6 bases clipped from V and 2 bases from J, the junction kept 5 bases outside the gene matches. CDR3 sequence (DNA): TGTGCCAGCAGATCCGGGACAGGGGTCACAGATACGCAGTATTTT. Its translation: CASRSGTGVTDTQYF.

V gene TRBV7-3 combines with J gene TRBJ1-1; D ambiguous. Per the germline V gene, CDR1 is SGHTA and CDR2 is FQGTGA. This CDR3 is 12 amino acids long. V shed 5 bases and J shed 1 base, with 5 bases lying between them. The CDR3 spells CASSNTNTEAFF. The CDR3 DNA reads TGTGCCAGCAGCAACACGAACACTGAAGCTTTCTTT.

In this sample, this clonotype turned up a few times. The CDR3 DNA follows: TGTGCCAGCAGCCACCCGCCGGAGAACACTGAAGCTTTCTTT. Its protein product is CASSHPPENTEAFF. The rearrangement uses TRBV7-9 and TRBJ1-1; D is uncertain. Germline V lookup: CDR1 SEHNR, CDR2 FQNEAQ (reference sequence). V was trimmed by 5 bases and J by 1 base, leaving 11 bases between them. CDR3 length: 14 residues.

The J gene is TRBJ2-3, the V gene TRBV5-1; D gene unclear. CDR1 SGHRS and CDR2 YFSETQ come from the germline V gene. Trimming took 4 bases from V and 7 from J, leaving 22 bases between them. The CDR3 contains 16 residues. The CDR3 region has the DNA TGCGCCAGCAGCCATTCGGGTATATCCCGGAAATATACGCAGTATTTT. Residues: CASSHSGISRKYTQYF.

This clonotype was detected only a few times. J is TRBJ1-1 and V is TRBV20-1; maybe TRBD1 (6 bases). Germline V lookup: CDR1 DFQATT, CDR2 SNEGSKA (reference sequence). The length of the CDR3 is 13 residues. V gave up 5 bases and J gave up 6 bases, with 16 bases separating them. For the CDR3, the DNA is TGCAGTGCTCGGCGGGGGCGTGTCTCTGAAGCTTTCTTT. This sequence encodes CSARRGRVSEAFF.

The chain uses TRBV2 and TRBJ2-7, with D hard to call. Trimming took 4 bases from V and 4 from J, leaving 11 bases between them. The CDR3 is made up of 13 amino acids. Per germline, CDR1 SNHLY and CDR2 FYNNEI. The CDR3 is CASSGAPTYEQYF. The CDR3 coding sequence is TGTGCCAGCAGTGGGGCGCCGACATACGAGCAGTACTTC.

This clonotype appeared a few times. The chain carries TRBV4-2 and TRBJ1-1, with D uncertain. There are 13 residues in the CDR3. Trimming removed 10 bases from V and 8 bases from J, with 20 bases in between. Germline CDR1 reads LGHNA; CDR2 reads YNFKEQ. CDR3 coding DNA: TGTGCCATGGGCCCCGGGCTCCTCTGCGAAGCTTTCTTT. Residues: CAMGPGLLCEAFF.

This clonotype appeared many times. The CDR3 nucleotides read TGTGCCAGCAGCGTCTACAGGGGTGGCTACACCTTC. It is translated as CASSVYRGGYTF. V and J are TRBV25-1 and TRBJ1-2; TRBD1 matches 7 bases. Trimming at V came to 6 bases and at J to 7 bases, leaving 5 bases not matched to a gene. Per the germline V gene, CDR1 is MGHDK and CDR2 is SYGVNS. The CDR3 length is 12 residues.

This clonotype appeared a few times. The chain joins TRBV7-8 to TRBJ2-7; 10 positions match TRBD2. The V segment lost 2 bases and the J segment 3 bases; nucleotides outside the gene matches: 7. The CDR3 is made up of 16 amino acids. Germline values: CDR1 SGHVS, CDR2 FQNEAQ. CDR3 sequence reads: CASSLQISGGFYEQYF. The CDR3 DNA reads as TGTGCCAGCAGCTTACAGATTAGCGGGGGGTTCTACGAGCAGTACTTC. Looking up the rest from reference TRBV7-8 and TRBJ2-7 gives the full variable domain: GAGVSQSPRYKVAKRGQDVALRCDPISGHVSLFWYQQALGQGPEFLTYFQNEAQLDKSGLPSDRFFAERPEGSVSTLKIQRTQQEDSAVYLCASSLQISGGFYEQYFGPGTRLTVT.

J is TRBJ2-7 and V is TRBV7-2; D is ambiguous. This CDR3 has 13 amino acids. Trimming cost V 6 bases and J 7 bases, with 16 bases left between them. Germline CDR1 is SGHTA and CDR2 is FQGNSA. The CDR3: CASSSARTEEQYF. The CDR3 coding sequence is TGTGCCAGCAGTTCTGCCCGGACCGAAGAGCAGTACTTC.

The chain links TRBV12-3 or TRBV12-4 to TRBJ2-3, with 8 bases lining up with TRBD2. Germline trimming cut 5 bases from V and 4 bases from J; bases unmatched to any gene: 14. This CDR3 contains 17 residues. CDR3 nucleotides: TGTGCCAGCAGTCCTATAGCGGGAACTCAGGCCCCAGATACGCAGTATTTT. It codes for CASSPIAGTQAPDTQYF.

This rearrangement joins TRBV20-1 to TRBJ2-1; 10 nucleotides align to TRBD2. From germline, CDR1 is DFQATT and CDR2 SNEGSKA (reference sequence). The CDR3 loop spans 16 amino acids. V shed 6 bases, J shed 4 bases, and the junction held 12 bases outside the gene matches. The CDR3 here is CSAGWVGTSDYNEQFF. The CDR3 DNA reads TGCAGTGCGGGGTGGGTTGGGACTAGCGATTACAATGAGCAGTTCTTC.

The chain is built from TRBV5-1 and TRBJ2-1; 9 bases are shared with TRBD1. Germline trimming cut 0 bases from V and 5 bases from J; bases unmatched to any gene: 6. The CDR3 has 16 amino acids. Germline CDR1 SGHRS, CDR2 YFSETQ. The CDR3 region is CASSLGGTGTNNEQFF. CDR3 sequence (DNA): TGCGCCAGCAGCTTGGGTGGGACAGGGACAAACAATGAGCAGTTCTTC.

The chain is built from TRBV6-2 or TRBV6-3 and TRBJ2-6, with no clear D. This CDR3 spans 13 amino acids. CDR1 is MNHEY and CDR2 is SVGEGT in the germline V gene. Trimming pared 8 bases from V and 1 base from J, leaving 6 bases between. Here the CDR3 reads CASLISGANVLTF. The CDR3 region has the DNA TGTGCCAGCCTAATATCTGGGGCCAACGTCCTGACTTTC.

This clonotype was detected ten times or more. The chain joins TRBV15 to TRBJ2-7, with D possibly matching TRBD2 (6 bases). The CDR3 has 14 amino acids. Looked up from germline, CDR1 is LNHNV and CDR2 is YYDKDF (reference sequence). V was cut by 0 bases and J by 4 bases, with 10 bases left in between. The CDR3 DNA sequence: TGTGCCACCAGCAGAGATCAGAGCGGGTACGAGCAGTACTTC. It encodes CATSRDQSGYEQYF.

The gene calls are TRBV7-2 and TRBJ1-3, with D hard to call. The germline V and J ends were trimmed by 2 bases and 6 bases, with 11 bases remaining between them. The germline gives CDR1 SGHTA, CDR2 FQGNSA. CDR3 length: 14 residues. The CDR3 reads CASSLNPSINTIYF. DNA of the CDR3: TGTGCCAGCAGCTTAAACCCCTCGATAAACACCATATATTTT.

This clonotype was seen a few times. The chain joins TRBV5-1 to TRBJ1-4; 7 bases agree with TRBD1. The ends lost 1 base at V and 8 bases at J; junction bases unmatched: 8. This CDR3 has 15 residues. Germline CDR1 and CDR2: SGHRS and YFSETQ. CDR3 sequence reads: CASSLSGTGEEKLFF. CDR3 bases: TGCGCCAGCAGCTTGTCGGGCACAGGGGAGGAAAAACTGTTTTTT.

The chain carries TRBV4-3 and TRBJ1-2; possible D gene TRBD1, 6 bases. This CDR3 is built from 15 residues. The ends were cut back, 0 bases at V and 3 bases at J, with 11 bases in the middle. Germline CDR1 reads LGHNA; CDR2 reads YSLEER. The DNA for the CDR3 is TGCGCCAGCAGCCAAGATTACAGGGACTACTATGGCTACACCTTC. Protein: CASSQDYRDYYGYTF.